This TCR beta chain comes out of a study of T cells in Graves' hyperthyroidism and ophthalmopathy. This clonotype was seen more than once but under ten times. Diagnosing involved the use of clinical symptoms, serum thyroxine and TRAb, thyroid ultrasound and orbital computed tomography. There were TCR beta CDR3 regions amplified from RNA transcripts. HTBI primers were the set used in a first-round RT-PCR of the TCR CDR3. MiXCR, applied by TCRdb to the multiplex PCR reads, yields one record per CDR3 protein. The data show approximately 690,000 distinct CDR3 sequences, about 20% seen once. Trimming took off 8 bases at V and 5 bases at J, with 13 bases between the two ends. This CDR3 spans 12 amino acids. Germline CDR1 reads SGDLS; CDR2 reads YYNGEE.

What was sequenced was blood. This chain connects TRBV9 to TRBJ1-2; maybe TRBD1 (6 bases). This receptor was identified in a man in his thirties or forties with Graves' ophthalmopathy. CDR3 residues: CASRGGIYGYTF. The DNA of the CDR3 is TGTGCCAGTAGGGGGGGGATATATGGCTACACCTTC.